This TCR beta chain was recorded in a study of CD8 T cells in ankylosing spondylitis. This clonotype was counted a few times. CDR1 is SGHTS and CDR2 is YDEGEE in the germline V gene. The CDR3 is 16 amino acids. Losses at the gene ends were 4 bases for V and 3 bases for J; bases not matched to a gene: 13. TCRdb re-derived calls from the 5' RACE reads in MiXCR, one entry per CDR3 protein. The sample yields roughly 250,000 distinct CDR3 sequences, around 9.1% seen once. The sequencing input was blood, either unsorted or a sorted T cell fraction (not recorded which). The TCR originated in a male donor with ankylosing spondylitis or in good health (not recorded which). The rearrangement joins TRBV5-8 to TRBJ2-7; 7 positions match TRBD1. The CDR3 nucleotides are TGTGCCAGCAGCACACTCTCAGGGGGTGGAGGCTACGAGCAGTACTTC. This translates into CASSTLSGGGGYEQYF.